This T cell receptor (beta chain) was obtained from a study of shared T cell receptors in the human thymus. Trimming removed 0 bases from V and 5 bases from J, with 8 bases in between. The CDR3 extends over 14 amino acids. Germline V gene sequence: CDR1 SGHDT, CDR2 YYEEEE. TCRdb's table, derived via immunoSEQ multiplex PCR, lists solely in-frame clones and lacks some. The sample holds approximately 730,000 clones, 80% to 90% seen once. A further study also used this sample, focusing on human thymus T cells.

The source is a girl less than two years old with a congenital heart defect. The V gene is TRBV5-6, the J gene TRBJ2-2, with D possibly being TRBD1 (5 bases). Sequenced sample: thymocytes. DNA of the CDR3: TGTGCCAGCAGCTTGGACAGGACGACCGGGGAGCTGTTTTTT. Protein product: CASSLDRTTGELFF.